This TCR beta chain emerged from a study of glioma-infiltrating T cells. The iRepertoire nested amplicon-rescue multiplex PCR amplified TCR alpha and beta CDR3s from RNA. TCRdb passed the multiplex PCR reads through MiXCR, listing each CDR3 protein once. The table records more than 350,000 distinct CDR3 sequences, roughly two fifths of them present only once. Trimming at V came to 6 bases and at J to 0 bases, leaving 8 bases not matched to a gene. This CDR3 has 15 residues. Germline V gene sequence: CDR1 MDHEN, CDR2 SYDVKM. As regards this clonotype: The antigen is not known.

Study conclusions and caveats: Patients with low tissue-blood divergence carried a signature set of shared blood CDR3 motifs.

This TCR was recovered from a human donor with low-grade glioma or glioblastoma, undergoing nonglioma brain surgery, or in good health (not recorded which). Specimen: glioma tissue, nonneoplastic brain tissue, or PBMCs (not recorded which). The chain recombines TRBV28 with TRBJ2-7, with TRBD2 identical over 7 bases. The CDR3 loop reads CASRPVAGSSYEQYF. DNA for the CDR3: TGTGCCAGCAGGCCCGTAGCGGGCAGCTCCTACGAGCAGTACTTC.